This TCR beta chain was sequenced in a study of tumor-infiltrating lymphocytes in primary liver carcinoma. Study-level points and caveats: Tumor-adjacent and tumor-blood pairs shared a smaller degree of overlap than tumor region pairs.

A constant-region primer served to make TCR beta cDNA from about 0.45 ug total RNA. Slightly modified ARM-PCR, run as three nested multiplex PCR rounds, produced the TCR beta libraries. A C-beta reverse primer and TRBV1-TRBV30 forward primers served in each of the first two PCR rounds, at approximately 10 cycles apiece. MiXCR, run by TCRdb on the multiplex PCR reads, gives a single entry per CDR3 protein. The table has 37,000 or so distinct CDR3 sequences, roughly 73% seen once. This CDR3 is 14 amino acids long. The germline gives CDR1 MDHEN, CDR2 SYDVKM. V lost 2 bases to trimming and J lost 6 bases, with 11 bases between them. Starting material for RNA and DNA co-extraction consisted of roughly 19-34 mg of unsorted bulk tissue. Primary liver carcinoma, confirmed by histopathology, was surgically resected. Chronic HBV infection, which was untreated, was present in the patients. This clonotype was picked up many times. Its antigen is undetermined.

The sample taken for sequencing was tumor-adjacent normal liver tissue. The V gene is TRBV28, the J gene TRBJ1-5, with D hard to call. The TCR originated in a man aged 35 to 55 with primary liver carcinoma and hepatitis B virus infection. The CDR3 reads CASSLEGATQPQHF. The CDR3 DNA reads TGTGCCAGCAGTTTAGAGGGTGCGACTCAGCCCCAGCATTTT.